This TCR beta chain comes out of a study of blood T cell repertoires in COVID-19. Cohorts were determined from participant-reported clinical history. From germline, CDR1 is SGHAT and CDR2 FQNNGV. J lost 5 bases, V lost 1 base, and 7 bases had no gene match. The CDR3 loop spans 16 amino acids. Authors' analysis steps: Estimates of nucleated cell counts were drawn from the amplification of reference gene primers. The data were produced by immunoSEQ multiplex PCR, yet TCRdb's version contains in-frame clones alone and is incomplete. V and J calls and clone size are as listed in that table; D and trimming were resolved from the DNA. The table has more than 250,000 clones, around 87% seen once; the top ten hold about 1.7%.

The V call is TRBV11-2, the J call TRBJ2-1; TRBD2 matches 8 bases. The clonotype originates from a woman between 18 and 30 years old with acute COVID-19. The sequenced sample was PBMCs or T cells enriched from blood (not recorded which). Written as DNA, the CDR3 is TGTGCCAGCAGCTTAGCCACGGGAGGGCCCCACAATGAGCAGTTCTTC. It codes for CASSLATGGPHNEQFF.